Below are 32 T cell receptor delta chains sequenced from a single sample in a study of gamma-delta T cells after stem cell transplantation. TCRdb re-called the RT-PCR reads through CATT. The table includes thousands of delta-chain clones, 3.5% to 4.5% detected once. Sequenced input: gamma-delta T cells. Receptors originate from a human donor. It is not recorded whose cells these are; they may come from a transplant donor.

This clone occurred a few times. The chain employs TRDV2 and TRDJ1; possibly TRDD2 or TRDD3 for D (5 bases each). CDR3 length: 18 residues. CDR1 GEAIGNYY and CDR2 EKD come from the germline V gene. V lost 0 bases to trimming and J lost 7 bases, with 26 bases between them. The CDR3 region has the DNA TGTGCCTGTGACACCGTCCCTACGGAGTGGGGTAGGGCTCCTAAACTCATCTTT. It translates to CACDTVPTEWGRAPKLIF.

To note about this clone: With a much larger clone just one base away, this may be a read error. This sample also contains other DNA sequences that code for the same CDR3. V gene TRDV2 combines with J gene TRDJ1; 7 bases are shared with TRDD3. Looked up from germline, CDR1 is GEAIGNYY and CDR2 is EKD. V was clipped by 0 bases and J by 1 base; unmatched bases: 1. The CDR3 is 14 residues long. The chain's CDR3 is CACDTWGTTDKLIF. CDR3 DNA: TGTGCCTGTGACACCTGGGGGACCACCGATAAACTCATCTTT.

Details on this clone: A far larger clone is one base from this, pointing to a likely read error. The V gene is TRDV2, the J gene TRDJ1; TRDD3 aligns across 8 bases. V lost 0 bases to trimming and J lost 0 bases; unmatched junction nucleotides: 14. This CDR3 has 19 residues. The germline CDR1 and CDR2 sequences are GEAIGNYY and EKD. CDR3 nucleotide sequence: TGTGCCTGTGACACCGTCCGGTCTGGGGGAGGCCTTGACACCGATAAACTCATCTTT. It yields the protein CACDTVRSGGGLDTDKLIF.

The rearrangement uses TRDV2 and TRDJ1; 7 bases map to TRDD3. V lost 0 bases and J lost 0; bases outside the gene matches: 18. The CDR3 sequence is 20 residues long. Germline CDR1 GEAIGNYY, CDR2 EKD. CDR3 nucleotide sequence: TGTGCCTGTGACACCTTACTGGAGGATACGCGGGGACCGTACACCGATAAACTCATCTTT. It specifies CACDTLLEDTRGPYTDKLIF.

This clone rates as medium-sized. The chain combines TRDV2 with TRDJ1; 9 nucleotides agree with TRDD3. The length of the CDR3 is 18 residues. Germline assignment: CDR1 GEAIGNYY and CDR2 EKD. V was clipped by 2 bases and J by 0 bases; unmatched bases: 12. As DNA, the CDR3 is TGTGCCTGTGACAGACTGGGGGAGAAGGCCAAAGACACCGATAAACTCATCTTT. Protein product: CACDRLGEKAKDTDKLIF.

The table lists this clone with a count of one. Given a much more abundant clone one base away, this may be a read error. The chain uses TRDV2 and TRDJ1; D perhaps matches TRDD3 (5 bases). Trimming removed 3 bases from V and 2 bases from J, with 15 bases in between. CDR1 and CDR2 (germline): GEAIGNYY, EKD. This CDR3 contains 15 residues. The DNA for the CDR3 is TGTGCCTGTGACCCCGTAGGGGAGTATACCGATAAACTCATCTTT. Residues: CACDPVGEYTDKLIF.

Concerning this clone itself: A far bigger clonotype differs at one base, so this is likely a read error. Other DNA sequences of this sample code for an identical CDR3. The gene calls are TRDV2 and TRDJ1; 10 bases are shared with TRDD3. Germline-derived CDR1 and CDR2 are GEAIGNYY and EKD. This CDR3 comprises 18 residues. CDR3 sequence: CACDPLLTGDTRADKLIF. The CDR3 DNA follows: TGTGCCTGTGACCCTCTCTTGACGGGGGATACGCGGGCCGACAAACTCATCTTT.

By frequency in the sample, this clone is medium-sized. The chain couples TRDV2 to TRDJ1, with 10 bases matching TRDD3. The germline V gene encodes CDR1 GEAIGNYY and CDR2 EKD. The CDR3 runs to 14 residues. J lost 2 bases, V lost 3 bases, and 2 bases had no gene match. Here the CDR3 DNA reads TGTGCCTGTGACCCACTGGGGGATACCGATAAACTCATCTTT. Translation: CACDPLGDTDKLIF.

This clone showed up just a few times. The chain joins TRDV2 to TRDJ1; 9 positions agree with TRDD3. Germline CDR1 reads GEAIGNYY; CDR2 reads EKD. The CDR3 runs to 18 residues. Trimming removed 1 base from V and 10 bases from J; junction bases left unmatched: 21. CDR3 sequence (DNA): TGTGCCTGTGACACAGTGGCAACTGGGGGACACTCCGGAGGAAGACTCATCTTT. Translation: CACDTVATGGHSGGRLIF.

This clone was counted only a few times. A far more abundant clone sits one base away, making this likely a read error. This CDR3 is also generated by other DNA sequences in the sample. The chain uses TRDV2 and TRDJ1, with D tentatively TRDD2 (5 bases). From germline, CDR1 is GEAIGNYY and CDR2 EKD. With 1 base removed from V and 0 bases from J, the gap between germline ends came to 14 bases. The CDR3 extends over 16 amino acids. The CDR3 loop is CACDTLTLQNTDKLIF. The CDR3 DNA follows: TGTGCCTGTGACACGCTTACCCTTCAAAACACCGATAAACTCATCTTT.

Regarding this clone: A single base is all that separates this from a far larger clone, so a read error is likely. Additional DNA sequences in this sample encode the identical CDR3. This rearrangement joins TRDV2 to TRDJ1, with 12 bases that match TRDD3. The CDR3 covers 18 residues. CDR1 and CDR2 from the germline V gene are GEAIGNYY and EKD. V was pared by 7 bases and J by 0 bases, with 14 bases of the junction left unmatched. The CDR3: CACDPLGDTLPHTDKLIF. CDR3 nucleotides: TGTGCCTGCGACCCACTGGGGGATACCCTCCCACACACCGATAAACTCATCTTT.

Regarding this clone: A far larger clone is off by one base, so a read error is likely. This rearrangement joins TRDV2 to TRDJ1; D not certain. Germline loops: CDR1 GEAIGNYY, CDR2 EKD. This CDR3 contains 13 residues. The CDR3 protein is CACVGLNADKPIF. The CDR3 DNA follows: TGTGCCTGTGTCGGCCTGAACGCAGATAAACCCATCTTT.

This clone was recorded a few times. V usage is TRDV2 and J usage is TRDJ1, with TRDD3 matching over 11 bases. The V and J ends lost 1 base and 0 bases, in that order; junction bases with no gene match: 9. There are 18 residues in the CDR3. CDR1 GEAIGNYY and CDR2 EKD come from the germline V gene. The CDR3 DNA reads TGTGCCTGTGACACAATACTGGGGGATAACCCGTACACCGATAAACTCATCTTT. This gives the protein CACDTILGDNPYTDKLIF.

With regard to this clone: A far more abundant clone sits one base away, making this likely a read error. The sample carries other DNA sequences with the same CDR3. The chain's CDR3 is CACDTVGPPDKLIF. DNA of the CDR3: TGTGCCTGTGACACGGTAGGTCCTCCCGATAAACTCATCTTC. The chain couples TRDV2 to TRDJ1; D gene ambiguous. Germline lookup yields CDR1 GEAIGNYY and CDR2 EKD. The CDR3 is 14 residues long.

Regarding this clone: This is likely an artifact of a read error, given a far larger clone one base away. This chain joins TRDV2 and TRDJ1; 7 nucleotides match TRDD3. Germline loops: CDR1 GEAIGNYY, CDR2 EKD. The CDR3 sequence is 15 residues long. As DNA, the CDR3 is TGTGCCCGTGACGTACTGGGGAGTCCAGTAGATAAACTCATCTTT. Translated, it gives CARDVLGSPVDKLIF.

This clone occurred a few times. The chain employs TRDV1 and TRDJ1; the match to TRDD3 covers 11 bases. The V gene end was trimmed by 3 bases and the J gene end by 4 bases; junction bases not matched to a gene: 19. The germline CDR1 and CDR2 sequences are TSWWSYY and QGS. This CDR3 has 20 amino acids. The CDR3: CALGDAPPYWGINFGDKLIF. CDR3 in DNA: TGTGCTCTTGGGGACGCACCTCCCTACTGGGGGATAAACTTCGGCGATAAACTCATCTTT.

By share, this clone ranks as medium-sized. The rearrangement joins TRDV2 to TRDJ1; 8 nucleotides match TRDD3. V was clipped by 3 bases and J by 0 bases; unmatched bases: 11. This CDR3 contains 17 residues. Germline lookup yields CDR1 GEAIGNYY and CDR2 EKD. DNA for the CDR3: TGTGCCTGTGACGGTCTGGGGGACGCGACTTACACCGATAAACTCATCTTT. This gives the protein CACDGLGDATYTDKLIF.

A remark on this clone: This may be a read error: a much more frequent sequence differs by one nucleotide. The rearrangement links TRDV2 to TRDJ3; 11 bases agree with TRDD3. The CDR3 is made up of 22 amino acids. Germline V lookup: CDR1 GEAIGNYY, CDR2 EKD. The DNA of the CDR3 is TGTGCCTGTGACACCGGGTTCCTGGGGGATACTGGCGGCTCCTGGGGCACCCGACAGATGTTTTTC. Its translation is CACDTGFLGDTGGSWGTRQMFF.

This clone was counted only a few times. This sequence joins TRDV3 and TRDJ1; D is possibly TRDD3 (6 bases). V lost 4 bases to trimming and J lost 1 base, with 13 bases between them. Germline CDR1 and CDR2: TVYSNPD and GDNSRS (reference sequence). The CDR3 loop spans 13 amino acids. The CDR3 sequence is CASLLGGTDKLIF. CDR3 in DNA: TGTGCCTCCCTACTGGGTGGCACCGATAAACTCATCTTT. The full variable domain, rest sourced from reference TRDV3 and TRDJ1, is CDKVTQSSPDQTVASGSEVVLLCTYDTVYSNPDLFWYRIRPDYSFQFVFYGDNSRSEGADFTQGRFSVKHILTQKAFHLVISPVRTEDSATYYCASLLGGTDKLIFGKGTRVTVEP.

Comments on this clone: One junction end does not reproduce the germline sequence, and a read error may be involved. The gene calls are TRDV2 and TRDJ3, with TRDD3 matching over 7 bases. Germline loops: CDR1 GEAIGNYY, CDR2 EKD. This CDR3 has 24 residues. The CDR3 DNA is TGTGCCTGTGACTACGTGAGGCCGTTGGGGGAACGATCTCAAACCTCCTGGGACGCCCGACAGATGTTTTTC. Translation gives CACDYVRPLGERSQTSWDARQMFF.

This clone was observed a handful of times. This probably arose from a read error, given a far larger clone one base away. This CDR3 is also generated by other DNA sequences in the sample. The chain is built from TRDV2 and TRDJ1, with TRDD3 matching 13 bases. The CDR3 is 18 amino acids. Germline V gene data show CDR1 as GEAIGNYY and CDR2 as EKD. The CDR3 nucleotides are TGTGCCTGTGACATTCTCACTGGGGGATACGGTCGGACCGATAAGCTCATCTTT. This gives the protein CACDILTGGYGRTDKLIF.

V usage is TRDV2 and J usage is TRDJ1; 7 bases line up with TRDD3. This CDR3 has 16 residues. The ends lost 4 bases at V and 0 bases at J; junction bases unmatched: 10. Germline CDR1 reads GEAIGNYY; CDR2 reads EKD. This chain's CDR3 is CACDLLGTLYTDKLIF. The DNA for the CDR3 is TGTGCCTGTGATCTACTGGGGACCCTGTACACCGATAAACTCATCTTT.

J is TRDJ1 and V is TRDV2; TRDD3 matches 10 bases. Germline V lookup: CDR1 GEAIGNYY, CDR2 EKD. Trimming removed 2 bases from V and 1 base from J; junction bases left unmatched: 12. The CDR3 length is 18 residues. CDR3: CACDRVGTGGFSTDKLIF. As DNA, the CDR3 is TGTGCCTGTGACAGAGTCGGTACTGGGGGATTCTCCACCGATAAACTCATCTTT.

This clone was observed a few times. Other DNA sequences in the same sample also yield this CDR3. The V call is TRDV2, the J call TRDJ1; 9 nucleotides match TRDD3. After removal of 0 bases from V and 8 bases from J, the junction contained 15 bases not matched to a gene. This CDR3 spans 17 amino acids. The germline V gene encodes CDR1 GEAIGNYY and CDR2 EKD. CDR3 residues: CACDTAARTGGYPKLIF. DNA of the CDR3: TGTGCCTGTGACACCGCGGCGAGGACGGGGGGATACCCGAAACTCATCTTT.

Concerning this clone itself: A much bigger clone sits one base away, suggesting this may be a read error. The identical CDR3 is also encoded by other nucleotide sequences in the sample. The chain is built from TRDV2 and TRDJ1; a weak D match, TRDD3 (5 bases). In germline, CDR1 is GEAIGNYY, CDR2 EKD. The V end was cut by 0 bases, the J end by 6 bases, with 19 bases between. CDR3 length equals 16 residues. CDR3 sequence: CACDTVGYAEGNKLIF. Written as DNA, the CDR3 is TGTGCCTGTGACACCGTGGGGTACGCCGAGGGTAATAAACTCATCTTT.

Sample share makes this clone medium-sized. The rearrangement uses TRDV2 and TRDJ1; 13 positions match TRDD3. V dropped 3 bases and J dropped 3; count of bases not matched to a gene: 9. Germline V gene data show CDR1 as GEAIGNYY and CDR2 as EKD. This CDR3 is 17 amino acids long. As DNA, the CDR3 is TGTGCCTGTGACGCCCTAAGTACTGGGGGATACGCCGATAAACTCATCTTT. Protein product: CACDALSTGGYADKLIF.

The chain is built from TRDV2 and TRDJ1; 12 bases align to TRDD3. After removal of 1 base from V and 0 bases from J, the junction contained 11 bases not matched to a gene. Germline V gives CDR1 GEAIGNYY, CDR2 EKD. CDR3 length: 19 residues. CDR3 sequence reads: CACDTLGDTPYRYTDKLIF. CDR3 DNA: TGTGCCTGTGACACTCTGGGGGATACGCCTTATAGGTACACCGATAAACTCATCTTT.

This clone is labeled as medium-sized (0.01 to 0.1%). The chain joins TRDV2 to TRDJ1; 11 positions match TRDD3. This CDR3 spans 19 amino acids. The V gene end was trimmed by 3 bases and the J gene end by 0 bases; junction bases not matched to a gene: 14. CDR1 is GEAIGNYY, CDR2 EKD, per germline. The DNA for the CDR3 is TGTGCCTGTGACCCGCTTAATGGGGGATACGGTCTATACACCGATAAACTCATCTTT. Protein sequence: CACDPLNGGYGLYTDKLIF.

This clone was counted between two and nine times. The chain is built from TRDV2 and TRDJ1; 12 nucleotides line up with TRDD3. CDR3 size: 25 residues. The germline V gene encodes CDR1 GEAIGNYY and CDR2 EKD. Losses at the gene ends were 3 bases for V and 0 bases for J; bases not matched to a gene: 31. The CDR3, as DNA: TGTGCCTGTGACTCCCTCGTTCCTACTCGACAACAACTGGGGGATACCCTCCCACACACCGATAAACTCATCTTT. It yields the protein CACDSLVPTRQQLGDTLPHTDKLIF.

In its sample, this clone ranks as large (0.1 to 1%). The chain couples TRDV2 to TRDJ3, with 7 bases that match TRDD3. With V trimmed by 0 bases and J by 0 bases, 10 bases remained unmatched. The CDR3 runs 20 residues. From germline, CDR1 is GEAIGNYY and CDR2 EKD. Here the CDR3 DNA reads TGTGCCTGTGACACCGTGCTGGGGGGCCGCAGCTCCTGGGACACCCGACAGATGTTTTTC. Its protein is CACDTVLGGRSSWDTRQMFF.

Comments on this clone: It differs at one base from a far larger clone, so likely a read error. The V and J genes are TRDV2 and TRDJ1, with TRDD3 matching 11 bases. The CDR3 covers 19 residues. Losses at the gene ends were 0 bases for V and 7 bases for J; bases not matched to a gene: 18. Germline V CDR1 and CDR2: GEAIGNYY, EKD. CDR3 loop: CACDTILLGDREGTGKLIF. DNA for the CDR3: TGTGCCTGTGACACCATTCTACTGGGGGATAGAGAAGGGACGGGTAAACTCATCTTT.

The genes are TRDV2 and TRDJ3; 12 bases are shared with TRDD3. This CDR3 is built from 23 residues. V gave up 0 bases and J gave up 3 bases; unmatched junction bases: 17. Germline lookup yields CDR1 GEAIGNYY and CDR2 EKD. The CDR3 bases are TGTGCCTGTGACACCGGGGGGAACTGGGGGATACCAGAACGGGACTGGGACACCCGACAGATGTTTTTC. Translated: CACDTGGNWGIPERDWDTRQMFF.